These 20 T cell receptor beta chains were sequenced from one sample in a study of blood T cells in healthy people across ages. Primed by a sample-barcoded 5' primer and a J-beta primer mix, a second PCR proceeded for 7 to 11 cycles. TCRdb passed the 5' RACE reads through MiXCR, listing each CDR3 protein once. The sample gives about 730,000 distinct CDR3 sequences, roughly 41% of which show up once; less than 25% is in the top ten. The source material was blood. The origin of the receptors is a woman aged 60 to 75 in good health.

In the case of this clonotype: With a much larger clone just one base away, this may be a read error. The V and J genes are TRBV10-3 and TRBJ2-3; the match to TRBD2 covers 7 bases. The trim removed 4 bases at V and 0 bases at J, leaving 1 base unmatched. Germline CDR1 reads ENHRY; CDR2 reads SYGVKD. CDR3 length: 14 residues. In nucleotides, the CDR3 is TGTGCCATCAGTGGCGGGGGAAGCACAGATACGCAGTATTTT. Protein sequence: CAISGGGSTDTQYF.

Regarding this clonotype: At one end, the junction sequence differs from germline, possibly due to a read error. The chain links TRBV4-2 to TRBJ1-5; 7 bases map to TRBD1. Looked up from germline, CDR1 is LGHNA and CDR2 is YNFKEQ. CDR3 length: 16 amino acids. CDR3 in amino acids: CASSQDAKGANQPQHF. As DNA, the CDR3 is TGTGCTAGCAGCCAAGATGCCAAGGGGGCCAATCAGCCCCAGCATTTT.

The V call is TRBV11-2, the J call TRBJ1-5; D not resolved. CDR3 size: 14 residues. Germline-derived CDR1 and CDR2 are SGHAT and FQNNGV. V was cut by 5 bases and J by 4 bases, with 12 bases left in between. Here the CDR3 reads CASSLGRANQPQHF. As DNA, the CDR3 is TGTGCCAGCAGCCTAGGCCGAGCGAATCAGCCCCAGCATTTT.

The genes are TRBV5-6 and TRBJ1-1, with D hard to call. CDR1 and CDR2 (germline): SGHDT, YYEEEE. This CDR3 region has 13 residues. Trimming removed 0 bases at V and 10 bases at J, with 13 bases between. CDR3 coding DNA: TGTGCCAGCAGCTTGGCCGAGAAGTTCGGAGCTTTCTTT. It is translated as CASSLAEKFGAFF. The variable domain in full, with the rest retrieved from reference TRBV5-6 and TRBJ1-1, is DAGVTQSPTHLIKTRGQQVTLRCSPKSGHDTVSWYQQALGQGPQFIFQYYEEEERQRGNFPDRFSGHQFPNYSSELNVNALLLGDSALYLCASSLAEKFGAFFGQGTRLTVV.

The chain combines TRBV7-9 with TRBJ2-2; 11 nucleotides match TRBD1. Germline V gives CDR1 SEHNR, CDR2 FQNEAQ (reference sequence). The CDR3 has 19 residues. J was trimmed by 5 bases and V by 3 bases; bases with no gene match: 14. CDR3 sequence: CASSFTQWGQGVDTGELFF. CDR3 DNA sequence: TGTGCCAGCAGCTTCACACAATGGGGACAGGGGGTTGATACCGGGGAGCTGTTTTTT.

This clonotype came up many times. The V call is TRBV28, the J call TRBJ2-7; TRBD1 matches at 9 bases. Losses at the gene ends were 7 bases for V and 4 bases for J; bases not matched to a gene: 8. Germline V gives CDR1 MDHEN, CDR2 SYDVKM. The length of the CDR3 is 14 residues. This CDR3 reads CASTAGTGRYEQYF. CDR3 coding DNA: TGTGCCAGCACCGCCGGGACAGGGCGTTACGAGCAGTACTTC. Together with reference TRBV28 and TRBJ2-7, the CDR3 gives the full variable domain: DVKVTQSSRYLVKRTGEKVFLECVQDMDHENMFWYRQDPGLGLRLIYFSYDVKMKEKGDIPEGYSVSREKKERFSLILESASTNQTSMYLCASTAGTGRYEQYFGPGTRLTVT.

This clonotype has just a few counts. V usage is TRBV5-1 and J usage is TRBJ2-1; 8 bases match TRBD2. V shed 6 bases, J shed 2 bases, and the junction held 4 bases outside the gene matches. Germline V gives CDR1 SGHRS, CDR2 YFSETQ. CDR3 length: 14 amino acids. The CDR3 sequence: CASKRGGPYNEQFF. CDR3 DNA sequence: TGCGCCAGCAAACGGGGGGGCCCCTACAATGAGCAGTTCTTC. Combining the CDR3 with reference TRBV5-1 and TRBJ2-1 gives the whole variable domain KAGVTQTPRYLIKTRGQQVTLSCSPISGHRSVSWYQQTPGQGLQFLFEYFSETQRNKGNFPGRFSGRQFSNSRSEMNVSTLELGDSALYLCASKRGGPYNEQFFGPGTRLTVL.

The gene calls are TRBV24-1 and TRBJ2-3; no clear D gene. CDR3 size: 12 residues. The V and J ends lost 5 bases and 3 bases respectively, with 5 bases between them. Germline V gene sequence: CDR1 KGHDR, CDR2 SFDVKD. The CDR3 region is CATSAGTDTQYF. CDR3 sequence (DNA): TGTGCCACCAGTGCCGGAACAGATACGCAGTATTTT.

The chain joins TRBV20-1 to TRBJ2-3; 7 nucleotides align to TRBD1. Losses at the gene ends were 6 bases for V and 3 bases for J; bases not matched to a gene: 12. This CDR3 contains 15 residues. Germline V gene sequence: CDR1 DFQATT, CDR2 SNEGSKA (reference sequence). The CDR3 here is CSAEPRDRRTDTQYF. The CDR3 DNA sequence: TGCAGTGCCGAACCCAGGGACAGAAGAACAGATACGCAGTATTTT.

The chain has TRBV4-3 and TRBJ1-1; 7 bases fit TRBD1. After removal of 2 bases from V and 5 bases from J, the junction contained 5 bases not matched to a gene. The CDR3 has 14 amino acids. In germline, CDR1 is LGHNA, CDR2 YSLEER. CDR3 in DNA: TGCGCCAGCAGCCAATCTGACAGGGCTACTGAAGCTTTCTTT. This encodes CASSQSDRATEAFF.

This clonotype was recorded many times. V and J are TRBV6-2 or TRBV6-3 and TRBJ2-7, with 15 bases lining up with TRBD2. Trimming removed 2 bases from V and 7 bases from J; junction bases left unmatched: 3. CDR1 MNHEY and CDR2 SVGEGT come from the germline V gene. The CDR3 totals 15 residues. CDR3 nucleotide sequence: TGTGCCAGCAGTTACACGGGACTAGCGGGAGGAGAGCAGTACTTC. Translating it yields CASSYTGLAGGEQYF.

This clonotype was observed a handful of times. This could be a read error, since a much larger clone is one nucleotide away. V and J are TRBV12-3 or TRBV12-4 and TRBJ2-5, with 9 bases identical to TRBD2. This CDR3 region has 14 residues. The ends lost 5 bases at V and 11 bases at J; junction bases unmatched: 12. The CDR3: CASSGTSLGNEQYF. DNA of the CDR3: TGTGCCAGCAGTGGGACTAGCCTTGGCAATGAGCAGTACTTC.

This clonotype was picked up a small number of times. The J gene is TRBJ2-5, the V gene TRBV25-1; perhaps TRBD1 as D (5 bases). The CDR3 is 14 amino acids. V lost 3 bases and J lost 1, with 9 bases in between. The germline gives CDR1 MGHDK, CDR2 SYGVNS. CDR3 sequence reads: CASSDRGSQETQYF. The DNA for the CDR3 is TGTGCCAGCAGTGATAGGGGTTCCCAAGAGACCCAGTACTTC.

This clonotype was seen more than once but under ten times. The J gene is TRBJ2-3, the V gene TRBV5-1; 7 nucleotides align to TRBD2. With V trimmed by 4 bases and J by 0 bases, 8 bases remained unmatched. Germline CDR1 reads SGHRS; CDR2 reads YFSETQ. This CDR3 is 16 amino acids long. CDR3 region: CASSPGVSGSTDTQYF. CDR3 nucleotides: TGCGCCAGCAGCCCGGGGGTTAGCGGGAGCACAGATACGCAGTATTTT.

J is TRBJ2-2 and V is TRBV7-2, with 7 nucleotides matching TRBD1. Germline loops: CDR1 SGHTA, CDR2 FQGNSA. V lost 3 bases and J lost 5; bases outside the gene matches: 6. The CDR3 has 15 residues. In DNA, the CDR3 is TGTGCCAGCAGCTTGACTGACAGGGTTACCGGGGAGCTGTTTTTT. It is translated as CASSLTDRVTGELFF.

DNA for the CDR3: TGTGCCAGCAGTTATCAGCTTTCTGCGCAGTATTTT. Protein product: CASSYQLSAQYF. This chain uses TRBV28 with TRBJ2-3; D gene unclear. V dropped 4 bases and J dropped 10 bases, with 12 bases sitting between them. The germline V gene encodes CDR1 MDHEN and CDR2 SYDVKM. The CDR3 contains 12 residues.

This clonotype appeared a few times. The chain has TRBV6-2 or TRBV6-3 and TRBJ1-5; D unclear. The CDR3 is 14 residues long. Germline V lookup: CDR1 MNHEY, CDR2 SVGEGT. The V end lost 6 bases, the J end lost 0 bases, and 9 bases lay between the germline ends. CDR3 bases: TGTGCCAGCAGAGGCGTGTATAGCAATCAGCCCCAGCATTTT. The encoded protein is CASRGVYSNQPQHF.

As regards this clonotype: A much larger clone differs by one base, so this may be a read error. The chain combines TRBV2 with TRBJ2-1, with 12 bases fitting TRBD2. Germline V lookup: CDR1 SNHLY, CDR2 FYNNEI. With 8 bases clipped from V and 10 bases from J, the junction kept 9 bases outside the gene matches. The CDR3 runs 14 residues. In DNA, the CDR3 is TGTGCCAGCGGGAGGACTAGCGGGGCCTACGAGCAGTTCTTC. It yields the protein CASGRTSGAYEQFF.

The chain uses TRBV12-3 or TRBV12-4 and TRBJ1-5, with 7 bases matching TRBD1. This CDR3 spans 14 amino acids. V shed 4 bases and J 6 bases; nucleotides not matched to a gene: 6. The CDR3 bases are TGTGCCAGCAGTTCCACAGGGGAGGGTCAGCCCCAGCATTTT. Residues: CASSSTGEGQPQHF.

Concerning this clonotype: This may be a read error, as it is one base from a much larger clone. CDR3 sequence (DNA): TGCAGCGTTGTCACAGGGGGAGGGACTAGCGGGAGGACGGGTGGCTACAATGAGCAGTACTTC. This encodes CSVVTGGGTSGRTGGYNEQYF. This chain uses TRBV29-1 with TRBJ2-1; the match to TRBD2 covers 15 bases. The J call may be incorrect, as the DNA end agrees better with TRBJ2-7. The CDR3 runs to 21 residues. Germline CDR1 reads SQVTM; CDR2 reads ANQGSEA.